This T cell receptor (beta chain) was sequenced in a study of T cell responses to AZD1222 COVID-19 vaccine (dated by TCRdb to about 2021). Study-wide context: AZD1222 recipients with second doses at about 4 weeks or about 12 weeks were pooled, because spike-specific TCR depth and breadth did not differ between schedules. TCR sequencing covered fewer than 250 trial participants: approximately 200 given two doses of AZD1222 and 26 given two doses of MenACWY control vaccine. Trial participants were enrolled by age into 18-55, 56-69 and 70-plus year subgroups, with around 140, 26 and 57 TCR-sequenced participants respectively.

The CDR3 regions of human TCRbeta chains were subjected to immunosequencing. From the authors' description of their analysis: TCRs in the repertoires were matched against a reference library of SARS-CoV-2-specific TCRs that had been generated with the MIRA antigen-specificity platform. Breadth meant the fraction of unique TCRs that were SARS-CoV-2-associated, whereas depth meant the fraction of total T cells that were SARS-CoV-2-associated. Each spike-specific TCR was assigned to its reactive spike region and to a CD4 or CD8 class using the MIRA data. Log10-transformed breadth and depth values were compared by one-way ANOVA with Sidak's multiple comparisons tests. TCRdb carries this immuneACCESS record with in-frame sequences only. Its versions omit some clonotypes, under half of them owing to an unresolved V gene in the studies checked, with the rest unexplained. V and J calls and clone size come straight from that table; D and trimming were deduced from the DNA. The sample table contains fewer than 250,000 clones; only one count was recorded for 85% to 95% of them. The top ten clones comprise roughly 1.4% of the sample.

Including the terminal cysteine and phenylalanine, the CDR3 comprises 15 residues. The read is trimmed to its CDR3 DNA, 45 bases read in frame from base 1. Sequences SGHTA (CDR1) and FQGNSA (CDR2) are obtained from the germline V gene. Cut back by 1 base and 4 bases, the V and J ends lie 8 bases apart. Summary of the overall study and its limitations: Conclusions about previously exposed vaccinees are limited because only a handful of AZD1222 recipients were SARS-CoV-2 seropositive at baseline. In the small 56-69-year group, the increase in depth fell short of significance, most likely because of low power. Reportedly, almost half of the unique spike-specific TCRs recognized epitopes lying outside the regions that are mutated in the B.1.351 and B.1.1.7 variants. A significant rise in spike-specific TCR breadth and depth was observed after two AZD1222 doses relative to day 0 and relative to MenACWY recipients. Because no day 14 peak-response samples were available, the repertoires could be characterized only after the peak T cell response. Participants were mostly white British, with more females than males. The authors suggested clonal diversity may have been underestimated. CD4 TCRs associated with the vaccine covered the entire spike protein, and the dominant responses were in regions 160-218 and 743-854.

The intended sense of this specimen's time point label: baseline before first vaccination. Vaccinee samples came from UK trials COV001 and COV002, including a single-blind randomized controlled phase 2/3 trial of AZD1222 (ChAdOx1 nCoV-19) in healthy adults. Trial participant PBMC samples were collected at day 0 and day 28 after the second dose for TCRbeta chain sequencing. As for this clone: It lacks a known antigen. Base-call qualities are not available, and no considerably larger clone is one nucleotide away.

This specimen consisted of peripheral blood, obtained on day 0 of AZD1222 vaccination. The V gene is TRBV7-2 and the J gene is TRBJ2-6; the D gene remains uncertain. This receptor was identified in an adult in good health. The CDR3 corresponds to CASSLVSAGANVLTF. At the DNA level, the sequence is TGTGCCAGCAGCTTAGTGTCGGCGGGGGCCAACGTCCTGACTTTC.